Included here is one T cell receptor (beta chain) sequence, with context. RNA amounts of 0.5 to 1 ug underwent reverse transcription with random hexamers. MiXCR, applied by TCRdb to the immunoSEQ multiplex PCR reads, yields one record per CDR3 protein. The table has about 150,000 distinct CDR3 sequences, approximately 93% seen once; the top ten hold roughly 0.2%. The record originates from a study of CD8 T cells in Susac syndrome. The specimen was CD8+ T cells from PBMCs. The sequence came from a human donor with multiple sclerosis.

CDR3 residues: CASSRGGEAYNEQFF. The CDR3 DNA is TGTGCCAGCAGCCGGGGGGGAGAGGCCTACAATGAGCAGTTCTTC. The V call is TRBV3-1, the J call TRBJ2-1, with 7 nucleotides matching TRBD2. CDR3 length: 15 residues. V shed 4 bases, J shed 2 bases, and the junction held 5 bases outside the gene matches. Germline CDR1 is LGHDT and CDR2 is YNNKEL (reference sequence).